Listed below are T cell receptor beta chains from one sample, sequenced in a study of blood T cell repertoires in COVID-19. The protocol was immunoSEQ multiplex PCR, while the TCRdb copy is restricted to in-frame clones and leaves out a portion. This sample yields about 250,000 clones, of which about 86% are seen a single time; 8.9% belongs to the top ten. The sample was peripheral blood. These receptors all stem from a man aged 80 or over with acute or convalescent COVID-19. The CDR3 runs from the conserved cysteine through the conserved F or W. Fields, in order: J gene, D gene, V gene, clone size, CDR3 protein, CDR3 DNA. A D gene is named only where the DNA matches it firmly. Not all rows give a size; the values are once, few, many and, for expanded clones, a class.

J gene: TRBJ1-4
D gene: NA
V gene: TRBV7-2
clone size: NA
CDR3 protein: CASSLYMDEKLFF
CDR3 DNA: TGTGCCAGCAGCTTATACATGGATGAAAAACTGTTTTTT

J gene: TRBJ2-1
D gene: NA
V gene: TRBV12-5
clone size: NA
CDR3 protein: CASGLWGGEQFF
CDR3 DNA: TGTGCTAGTGGTTTGTGGGGAGGTGAGCAGTTCTTC

J gene: TRBJ1-3
D gene: NA
V gene: TRBV9
clone size: NA
CDR3 protein: CASSGGAGRPSGNTIYF
CDR3 DNA: TGTGCCAGCAGCGGTGGAGCGGGGCGACCCTCCGGAAACACCATATATTTT

J gene: TRBJ2-7
D gene: TRBD1
V gene: TRBV9
clone size: few
CDR3 protein: CASSSRTGPYEQYF
CDR3 DNA: TGTGCCAGCAGCTCTCGGACAGGTCCCTACGAGCAGTACTTC

J gene: TRBJ1-1
D gene: NA
V gene: TRBV12-3/TRBV12-4
clone size: NA
CDR3 protein: CASRGGKGAFF
CDR3 DNA: TGTGCCAGCAGAGGGGGAAAGGGAGCTTTCTTT

J gene: TRBJ2-2
D gene: NA
V gene: TRBV15
clone size: NA
CDR3 protein: CATSGDSGGGELFF
CDR3 DNA: TGTGCCACCAGCGGGGACTCTGGAGGGGGGGAGCTGTTTTTT

J gene: TRBJ2-2
D gene: NA
V gene: TRBV2
clone size: NA
CDR3 protein: CASSEYGNTGELFF
CDR3 DNA: TGTGCCAGCAGTGAATACGGGAACACCGGGGAGCTGTTTTTT

J gene: TRBJ2-4
D gene: TRBD1
V gene: TRBV7-9
clone size: NA
CDR3 protein: CASTPVGTGNIQYF
CDR3 DNA: TGTGCCAGCACCCCGGTTGGGACAGGGAACATTCAGTACTTC

J gene: TRBJ1-6
D gene: NA
V gene: TRBV28
clone size: once
CDR3 protein: CASSFAVSNSPLHF
CDR3 DNA: TGTGCCAGCAGTTTCGCGGTTTCCAATTCACCCCTCCACTTT

J gene: TRBJ2-7
D gene: TRBD1
V gene: TRBV19
clone size: NA
CDR3 protein: CASSLLHRDSYEQYF
CDR3 DNA: TGTGCCAGTAGTCTCCTACACCGGGACAGCTACGAGCAGTACTTC

J gene: TRBJ1-1
D gene: NA
V gene: TRBV5-1
clone size: NA
CDR3 protein: CASSLSSQGQNTEAFF
CDR3 DNA: TGCGCCAGCAGCTTGAGCTCTCAGGGCCAGAACACTGAAGCTTTCTTT

J gene: TRBJ1-2
D gene: TRBD1
V gene: TRBV10-3
clone size: NA
CDR3 protein: CAISGEGGSNYGYTF
CDR3 DNA: TGTGCCATCAGTGGGGAAGGGGGCTCGAACTATGGCTACACCTTC

J gene: TRBJ1-5
D gene: NA
V gene: TRBV11-2
clone size: NA
CDR3 protein: CASSYYGGPQHF
CDR3 DNA: TGTGCCAGCAGTTATTACGGTGGGCCCCAGCATTTT

J gene: TRBJ2-2
D gene: NA
V gene: TRBV5-8
clone size: few
CDR3 protein: CASSVAASGELFF
CDR3 DNA: TGTGCCAGCAGCGTAGCCGCATCCGGGGAGCTGTTTTTT

J gene: TRBJ2-5
D gene: NA
V gene: TRBV2
clone size: NA
CDR3 protein: CASSESLGQAGTQYF
CDR3 DNA: TGTGCCAGCAGTGAATCACTGGGGCAGGCCGGGACCCAGTACTTC

J gene: TRBJ2-1
D gene: TRBD2
V gene: TRBV11-3
clone size: NA
CDR3 protein: CASSSSGHEQFF
CDR3 DNA: TGTGCCAGCAGCTCTAGCGGCCATGAGCAGTTCTTC

J gene: TRBJ2-7
D gene: TRBD2
V gene: TRBV19
clone size: once
CDR3 protein: CASSAGAYEQYF
CDR3 DNA: TGTGCCAGTAGTGCGGGGGCCTACGAGCAGTACTTC

J gene: TRBJ2-7
D gene: TRBD2
V gene: TRBV28
clone size: once
CDR3 protein: CASSSPGLAGGSTYEQYF
CDR3 DNA: TGTGCCAGCAGTTCCCCCGGACTAGCGGGGGGATCAACCTACGAGCAGTACTTC

J gene: TRBJ1-4
D gene: NA
V gene: TRBV6-1
clone size: NA
CDR3 protein: CASSEVAGSNEKLFF
CDR3 DNA: TGTGCCAGCAGTGAAGTGGCAGGCTCTAATGAAAAACTGTTTTTT

J gene: TRBJ2-7
D gene: TRBD2
V gene: TRBV28
clone size: NA
CDR3 protein: CASRAGGGNYEQYF
CDR3 DNA: TGTGCCAGCAGGGCCGGGGGGGGCAACTACGAGCAGTACTTC

J gene: TRBJ1-2
D gene: NA
V gene: TRBV24-1
clone size: NA
CDR3 protein: CATSLEGDYGYTF
CDR3 DNA: TGTGCCACCAGTTTAGAGGGGGACTATGGCTACACCTTC

J gene: TRBJ1-1
D gene: NA
V gene: TRBV7-6
clone size: once
CDR3 protein: CASRSGPGNNTEAFF
CDR3 DNA: TGTGCCAGCAGATCAGGCCCAGGGAATAACACTGAAGCTTTCTTT

J gene: TRBJ1-3
D gene: TRBD1
V gene: TRBV5-1
clone size: few
CDR3 protein: CASSPGGESGNTIYF
CDR3 DNA: TGCGCCAGCAGCCCAGGGGGTGAATCTGGAAACACCATATATTTT

J gene: TRBJ2-1
D gene: NA
V gene: TRBV2
clone size: few
CDR3 protein: CASSEAQGRGGTRQFF
CDR3 DNA: TGTGCCAGCAGTGAAGCGCAGGGCAGGGGTGGAACGAGGCAGTTCTTC

J gene: TRBJ2-7
D gene: TRBD2
V gene: TRBV6-6
clone size: few
CDR3 protein: CASSSRDYQYEQYF
CDR3 DNA: TGTGCCAGCAGTTCCCGGGACTACCAATACGAGCAGTACTTC

J gene: TRBJ1-1
D gene: TRBD1
V gene: TRBV5-1
clone size: NA
CDR3 protein: CASSFTLRQGRGTEAFF
CDR3 DNA: TGCGCCAGCAGCTTTACCTTACGACAGGGCAGGGGAACTGAAGCTTTCTTT

J gene: TRBJ1-4
D gene: TRBD1
V gene: TRBV3-1/TRBV3-2
clone size: NA
CDR3 protein: CASSPSSTGGEKLFF
CDR3 DNA: TGTGCCAGCAGCCCGTCTTCGACAGGGGGGGAAAAACTGTTTTTT

J gene: TRBJ2-3
D gene: NA
V gene: TRBV4-1
clone size: NA
CDR3 protein: CASSLGSTDTQYF
CDR3 DNA: TGCGCCAGCAGCCTCGGTAGCACAGATACGCAGTATTTT

J gene: TRBJ2-2
D gene: TRBD1
V gene: TRBV11-3
clone size: once
CDR3 protein: CASSLGTVGTGELFF
CDR3 DNA: TGTGCCAGCAGCCTAGGGACAGTTGGCACCGGGGAGCTGTTTTTT

J gene: TRBJ1-4
D gene: NA
V gene: TRBV7-9
clone size: once
CDR3 protein: CASSAGRDITREKLFF
CDR3 DNA: TGTGCCAGCAGCGCTGGCCGGGACATCACGAGGGAAAAACTGTTTTTT

J gene: TRBJ1-2
D gene: NA
V gene: TRBV5-4
clone size: NA
CDR3 protein: CASSLSVLGGDTGYTF
CDR3 DNA: TGTGCCAGCAGCTTATCGGTCCTCGGGGGAGATACTGGCTACACCTTC

J gene: TRBJ2-3
D gene: NA
V gene: TRBV5-1
clone size: NA
CDR3 protein: CASSPPGGQASNTQYF
CDR3 DNA: TGCGCCAGCAGCCCCCCGGGGGGACAGGCCTCTAATACGCAGTATTTT

J gene: TRBJ1-2
D gene: TRBD1
V gene: TRBV5-1
clone size: NA
CDR3 protein: CASRRTGTYGYTF
CDR3 DNA: TGCGCCAGCAGAAGGACAGGGACCTATGGCTACACCTTC

J gene: TRBJ1-6
D gene: TRBD1
V gene: TRBV11-2
clone size: NA
CDR3 protein: CASRPPGQRYNSPLHF
CDR3 DNA: TGTGCCAGCAGACCGCCGGGACAGAGATATAATTCACCCCTCCACTTT

J gene: TRBJ1-6
D gene: NA
V gene: TRBV14
clone size: NA
CDR3 protein: CASSQGKTGSYSPLHF
CDR3 DNA: TGTGCCAGCAGCCAAGGTAAAACAGGGAGTTATTCACCCCTCCACTTT

J gene: TRBJ1-2
D gene: TRBD1
V gene: TRBV19
clone size: NA
CDR3 protein: CASIPTGVNYGYTF
CDR3 DNA: TGTGCCAGTATCCCGACAGGGGTAAACTATGGCTACACCTTC

J gene: TRBJ2-2
D gene: TRBD1
V gene: TRBV5-4
clone size: few
CDR3 protein: CASSKDRLNTGELFF
CDR3 DNA: TGTGCCAGCAGCAAGGACAGGCTGAACACCGGGGAGCTGTTTTTT

J gene: TRBJ2-2
D gene: NA
V gene: TRBV7-8
clone size: once
CDR3 protein: CASSLGGRGYTGELFF
CDR3 DNA: TGTGCCAGCAGCTTAGGCGGCAGGGGCTACACCGGGGAGCTGTTTTTT

J gene: TRBJ1-6
D gene: NA
V gene: TRBV5-1
clone size: few
CDR3 protein: CASSLGYSQGGYYNSPLHF
CDR3 DNA: TGCGCCAGCAGCTTGGGCTACTCACAGGGCGGTTACTATAATTCACCCCTCCACTTT

J gene: TRBJ2-5
D gene: TRBD1
V gene: TRBV24-1
clone size: NA
CDR3 protein: CATSEADRGRAETQYF
CDR3 DNA: TGTGCCACCAGTGAGGCGGACAGGGGGCGAGCGGAGACCCAGTACTTC

J gene: TRBJ1-6
D gene: TRBD1
V gene: TRBV28
clone size: NA
CDR3 protein: CASATGGPYNSPLHF
CDR3 DNA: TGTGCCAGCGCAACAGGGGGGCCCTATAATTCACCCCTCCACTTT

J gene: TRBJ1-4
D gene: NA
V gene: TRBV4-1
clone size: NA
CDR3 protein: CASSQEPGRGANEKLFF
CDR3 DNA: TGCGCCAGCAGCCAAGAACCGGGCCGGGGGGCGAATGAAAAACTGTTTTTT